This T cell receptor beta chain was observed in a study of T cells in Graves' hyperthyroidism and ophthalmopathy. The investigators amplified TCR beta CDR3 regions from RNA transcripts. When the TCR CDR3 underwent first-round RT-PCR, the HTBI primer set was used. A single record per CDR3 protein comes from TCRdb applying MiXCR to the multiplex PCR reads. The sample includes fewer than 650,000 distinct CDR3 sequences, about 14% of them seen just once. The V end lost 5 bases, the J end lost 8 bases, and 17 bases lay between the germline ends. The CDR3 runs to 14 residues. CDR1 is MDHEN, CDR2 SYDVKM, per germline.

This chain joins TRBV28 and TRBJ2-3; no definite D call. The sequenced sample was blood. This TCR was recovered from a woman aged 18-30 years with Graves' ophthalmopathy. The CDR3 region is CASSLGTSPGTQYF. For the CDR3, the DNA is TGTGCCAGCAGTCTGGGCACGTCCCCCGGTACGCAGTATTTT. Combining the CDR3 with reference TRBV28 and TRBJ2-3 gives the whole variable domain DVKVTQSSRYLVKRTGEKVFLECVQDMDHENMFWYRQDPGLGLRLIYFSYDVKMKEKGDIPEGYSVSREKKERFSLILESASTNQTSMYLCASSLGTSPGTQYFGPGTRLTVL.